This T cell receptor (beta chain) originates from a study of T cell repertoires in aging, cancer and after chemotherapy. The template was genomic DNA from peripheral blood, not RNA. The germline V gene encodes CDR1 SGHDT and CDR2 YYEEEE. V gave up 4 bases and J gave up 7 bases; unmatched junction bases: 8. This CDR3 has 13 residues. Multiplex touch-down PCR with TRB-A/B primers amplified rearranged V-D-J TRB sequences. TCRdb re-called the multiplex PCR reads through MiXCR, storing one row per CDR3 protein. The data show approximately 11,000 distinct CDR3 sequences, roughly 40% seen once. This sequence joins TRBV5-6 and TRBJ2-7; 7 nucleotides agree with TRBD1. The source of this sequence is a human donor in good health. The source material was blood. CDR3 residues: CASSPGGLGEQYV. CDR3 nucleotides: TGTGCCAGCAGCCCAGGGGGTCTGGGTGAGCAGTACGTC.